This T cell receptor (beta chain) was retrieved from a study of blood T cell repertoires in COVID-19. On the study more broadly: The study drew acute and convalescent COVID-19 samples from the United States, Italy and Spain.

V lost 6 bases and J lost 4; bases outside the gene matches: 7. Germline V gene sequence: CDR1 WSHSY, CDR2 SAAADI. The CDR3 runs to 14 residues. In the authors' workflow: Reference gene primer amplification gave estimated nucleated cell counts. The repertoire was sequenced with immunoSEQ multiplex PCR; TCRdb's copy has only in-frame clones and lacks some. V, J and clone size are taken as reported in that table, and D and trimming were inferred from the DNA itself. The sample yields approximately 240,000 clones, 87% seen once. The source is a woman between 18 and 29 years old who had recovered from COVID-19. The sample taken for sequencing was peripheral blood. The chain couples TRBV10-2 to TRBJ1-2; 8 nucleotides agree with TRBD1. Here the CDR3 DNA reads TGCGCCAGCAGGGAGACAGGGGAGGTCTATGGCTACACCTTC. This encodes CASRETGEVYGYTF.